The T cell receptor beta chain described here comes from a study of T cell responses to AZD1222 COVID-19 vaccine (dated by TCRdb to about 2021). Some background on the complete study: A total of roughly 240 trial participants underwent TCR sequencing, of whom roughly 210 received two doses of AZD1222 and 26 received two doses of the MenACWY control vaccine. Trial participants were enrolled into age subgroups of 18-55, 56-69 and 70-plus years, which contained about 150, 28 and 57 TCR-sequenced participants, respectively. What the research found in general, with its limitations: Only a handful of AZD1222 recipients were SARS-CoV-2 seropositive at baseline, limiting conclusions about previously exposed vaccinees. Most participants were white British and females outnumbered males, and the authors suggested that clonal diversity may have been underestimated. CD4 TCRs associated with the vaccine covered the entire spike protein, and the dominant responses were in regions 160-218 and 743-854. Because no day 14 peak-response samples were available, repertoires were characterized only after the peak T cell response. Spike-specific TCR breadth and depth rose significantly after two AZD1222 doses compared with day 0 and with MenACWY recipients. The 56-69-year group was small, and its depth increase did not reach significance, likely because of low power. Epitopes outside the regions mutated in the B.1.351 and B.1.1.7 variants were reportedly recognized by nearly half of the unique spike-specific TCRs.

Counted from cysteine to phenylalanine, this CDR3 has 13 amino acids. Only the CDR3 region is kept as DNA, spanning 39 bases read in frame from base 1. The germline V gene encodes CDR1 LGHNA and CDR2 YNFKEQ. The V and J ends are trimmed by 4 bases and 2 bases, leaving 8 bases between them. The CDR3 regions of human TCRbeta chains were analyzed by immunosequencing. The study's own analysis went as follows. TCRs in the repertoires were matched against a reference library of SARS-CoV-2-specific TCRs that had been generated with the MIRA antigen-specificity platform. Breadth was defined as the fraction of unique TCRs that were SARS-CoV-2-associated, and depth was defined as the fraction of total T cells that were SARS-CoV-2-associated. Using the MIRA data, each spike-specific TCR was assigned both to the spike region to which the TCR was reactive and to a CD4 or CD8 class. Log10-transformed breadth and depth values were compared by one-way ANOVA with Sidak's multiple comparisons tests. TCRdb holds this immuneACCESS table with in-frame rearrangements only. Some clones are missing; in checked studies, unresolved V genes explain under half, and the rest has no known cause. V, J and clone size are taken as reported in that table, and D and trimming were inferred from the DNA itself. This sample is represented by 140,000 to 150,000 clones; roughly nine tenths of them were singletons. Under 4% of the sample rests with the top ten.

For this clone: There is no known antigen for this receptor. No base quality information exists; no much larger clone differs at one position.

The time point label, read with the paper, signifies: about 28 days (+/-7) after the second vaccine dose. AZD1222 recipients whose second dose came at about 4 weeks and those whose second dose came at about 12 weeks were combined into one group, since spike-specific TCR depth and breadth did not differ between the two schedules. Vaccinee samples were obtained from the UK trials COV001 and COV002, which included a single-blind randomized controlled phase 2/3 trial of AZD1222 (ChAdOx1 nCoV-19) in healthy adults. For TCRbeta chain sequencing, PBMC samples were collected from trial participants at day 0 and at day 28 after the second dose.

The chain uses TRBV4-2 and TRBJ1-2; no D gene is confidently identified. The sequence came from an adult who received the AZD1222 COVID-19 vaccine. The specimen was peripheral blood, collected 28 days after the second AZD1222 dose. CDR3 loop: CASSPPTNYGYTF. The nucleotide sequence reads TGTGCCAGCAGCCCCCCTACGAACTATGGCTACACCTTC.